The sequence of this T cell receptor (beta chain) was determined in a study of OX40 agonist ivuxolimab in advanced cancers. Describing the broader study: Ivuxolimab, which targeted the costimulatory receptor OX40 (CD134), was an agonistic, fully human IgG2 monoclonal antibody. Intravenous ivuxolimab was administered to patients every 2 weeks at six dose levels: 0.01, 0.1, 0.3, 1.5, 3 and 10 mg/kg. Of the roughly 51 patients in dose escalation, about 20 had hepatocellular carcinoma, about 15 had melanoma, 9 had renal cell carcinoma and 9 had head and neck cancer. A male proportion of around 81% and a mean age of 60 years, ranging from 23 to 79, were recorded for the dose-escalation cohort. Patients were allowed to have had prior anti-PD-1, anti-PD-L1 or anti-CTLA-4 therapy, and approximately 37% of the dose-escalation patients had been treated with checkpoint inhibitors. Partial responses occurred in three dose-escalation patients, of whom one had hepatocellular carcinoma and two had cutaneous melanoma. The purpose of peripheral TCRbeta sequencing was to test whether ivuxolimab changed TCR sequence diversity and led to clonal T-cell expansion. The paper reports the monotherapy dose-escalation portion (N ≈ 50 patients) of the phase I ivuxolimab trial. The paper's findings and limits, for the study overall: In the 0.1-3.0 mg/kg groups, partial responders had among the lowest normalized peripheral clonal expansion, particularly in CD8+ T cells. On average, CD8+ T cells showed more expanded clones than CD4+ T cells after ivuxolimab. Which antigens the clonally expanded peripheral T cells were specific for was not determined. At doses from 0.1 to 3.0 mg/kg, clonal expansion was seen in both CD4+ and CD8+ blood T cells between baseline and week 6. Low levels of normalized T-cell clonal expansion were also seen in some nonresponding patients.

Patients with a history of autoimmune disease or receiving systemic immunosuppression were excluded from the trial. Peripheral blood for TCR sequencing was drawn from every dose cohort at baseline, at cycle 4 day 1 and at cycle 7 day 1. Samples were obtained from an open-label, multicenter, first-in-human phase I dose-escalation trial of ivuxolimab. The trial enrolled adults with locally advanced or metastatic head and neck squamous cell, hepatocellular, melanoma or renal cell carcinoma. CD4+ and CD8+ T cells were sorted separately from peripheral blood before TCR sequencing. Genomic DNA was isolated from the sorted cells so that the TCRbeta CDR3 region could be sequenced. The immunoSEQ Assay was used for sequencing of TCRbeta CDR3 regions. The table comes from immuneACCESS by way of TCRdb, which keeps in-frame sequences with V and J called. Part of the clones is missing from these tables; in studies checked, under half for an unresolved V gene and the rest for unknown reasons. This sample lists 30,000 to 35,000 clones; 88% were detected once. The ten largest clones take up about two fifths of the sample.

This clone was detected only once. Its recognized antigen is unknown. Base qualities are not recorded, but no much larger clone differs from it by a single base. V is pruned by 4 bases and J by 1 base, leaving 6 bases of the junction without a gene match. The CDR3 runs 16 amino acids, cysteine and phenylalanine included. The kept DNA is CDR3 alone, 48 bases in frame from the first base. The germline V gene gives CDR1 as SGHTA and CDR2 as FQGTGA. The receptor was derived from an adult with an advanced solid tumor such as melanoma, head and neck, liver or kidney cancer. The sequence links TRBV7-3 to TRBJ2-1; the central 8 bases match TRBD1. Sequenced material: CD4+ or CD8+ T cells sorted from blood, taken in a trial of the OX40 agonist ivuxolimab. DNA sequence: TGTGCCAGCAGCTCCAATCAGGGGGCGTCCTACAATGAGCAGTTCTTC. Translated, this is CASSSNQGASYNEQFF.